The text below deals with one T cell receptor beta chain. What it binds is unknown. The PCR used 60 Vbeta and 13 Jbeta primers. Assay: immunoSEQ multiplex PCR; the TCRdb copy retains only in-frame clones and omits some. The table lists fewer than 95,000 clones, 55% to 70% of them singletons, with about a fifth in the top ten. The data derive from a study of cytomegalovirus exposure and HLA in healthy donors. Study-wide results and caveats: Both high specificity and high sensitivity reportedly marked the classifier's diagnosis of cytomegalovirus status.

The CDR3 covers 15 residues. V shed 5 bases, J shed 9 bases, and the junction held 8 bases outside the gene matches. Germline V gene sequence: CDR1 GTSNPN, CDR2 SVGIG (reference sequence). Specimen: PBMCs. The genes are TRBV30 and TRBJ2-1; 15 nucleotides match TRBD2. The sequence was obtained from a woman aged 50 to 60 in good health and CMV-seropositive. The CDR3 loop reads CAWGRKGLAGGEQFF. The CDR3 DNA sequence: TGTGCCTGGGGGAGAAAGGGACTAGCGGGGGGTGAGCAGTTCTTC.